Sequencing of this T cell receptor beta chain was carried out in a study of cytomegalovirus exposure and HLA in healthy donors. CDR1 MNHEY and CDR2 SVGAGI come from the germline V gene. V was cut by 3 bases and J by 1 base, with 7 bases left in between. The CDR3 is made up of 14 amino acids. This clone has a single count. PCR was performed using 60 Vbeta and 13 Jbeta primers. The protocol was immunoSEQ multiplex PCR, while the TCRdb copy is restricted to in-frame clones and leaves out a portion. This table holds about 150,000 clones, about 64% found once. The sequence came from a woman in her 30s in good health and CMV-seropositive. The V call is TRBV6-5, the J call TRBJ1-5; D uncertain. Sequencing was carried out using PBMCs. This CDR3 reads CASSYGLSNQPQHF. For the CDR3, the DNA is TGTGCCAGCAGTTATGGGCTGAGCAATCAGCCCCAGCATTTT.